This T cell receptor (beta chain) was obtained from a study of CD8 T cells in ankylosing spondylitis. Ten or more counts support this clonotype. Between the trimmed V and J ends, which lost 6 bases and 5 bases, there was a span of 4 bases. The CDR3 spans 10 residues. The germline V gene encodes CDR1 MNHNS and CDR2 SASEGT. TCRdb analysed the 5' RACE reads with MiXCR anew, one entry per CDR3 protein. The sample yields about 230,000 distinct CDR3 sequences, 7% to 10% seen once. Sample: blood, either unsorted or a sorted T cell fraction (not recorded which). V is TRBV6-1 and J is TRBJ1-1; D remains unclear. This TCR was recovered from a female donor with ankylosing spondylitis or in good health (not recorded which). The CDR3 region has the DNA TGTGCCAGCAGATCGACTGAAGCTTTCTTT. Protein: CASRSTEAFF.